These T cell receptor beta chains were read from a single sample in a study of somatic mutations in cytotoxic T cells in rheumatoid arthritis. Sequencing was performed with immunoSEQ multiplex PCR; in TCRdb, only in-frame clones are kept and a portion is missing. The sample consists of 15,000 to 20,000 clones, about four fifths of them appearing once. The sample comprised CD8+ T cells sorted from blood. The receptors were gathered from an adult with rheumatoid arthritis. Both conserved end residues are part of each CDR3. Fields, in order: D gene, J gene, clone size, V gene, CDR3 protein, CDR3 DNA. D genes are given only for firm matches. Clone size is given for some rows only: seen once, a few or many times, or a class if the clone is expanded.

- | TRBJ1-5 | - | TRBV21-1 | CASSKILHSNQPQHF | TGTGCCAGCAGCAAAATACTCCACAGCAATCAGCCCCAGCATTTT
TRBD1 | TRBJ1-2 | - | TRBV11-1 | CASSEPGQLGYTF | TGTGCCAGCAGCGAACCGGGACAGCTTGGCTACACCTTC
TRBD1 | TRBJ2-3 | - | TRBV11-2 | CASSLFGTGLTDTQYF | TGTGCCAGCAGCCTGTTCGGGACAGGCCTCACAGATACGCAGTATTTT
- | TRBJ2-1 | - | TRBV27 | CASSSAAYNEQFF | TGTGCCAGCAGTTCTGCAGCATACAATGAGCAGTTCTTC
- | TRBJ2-7 | - | TRBV28 | CASSLAGTTISYEQYF | TGTGCCAGCAGTTTAGCGGGGACGACGATTAGCTACGAGCAGTACTTC
- | TRBJ1-1 | once | TRBV27 | CASGIWGGTNTEAFF | TGTGCCAGCGGAATCTGGGGGGGGACGAACACTGAAGCTTTCTTT
- | TRBJ1-2 | - | TRBV15 | CATSTDIANYGYTF | TGTGCCACCAGTACGGACATAGCTAACTATGGCTACACCTTC
- | TRBJ2-5 | - | TRBV7-9 | CASSLRSETQYF | TGTGCCAGCAGCTTAAGGTCGGAGACCCAGTACTTC
- | TRBJ2-3 | - | TRBV7-9 | CASSSPAGDTQYF | TGTGCCAGCAGCTCACCGGCGGGCGATACGCAGTATTTT
- | TRBJ1-1 | - | TRBV13 | CASSERTVNTEAFF | TGTGCCAGCAGCGAACGGACGGTGAACACTGAAGCTTTCTTT
- | TRBJ1-1 | - | TRBV9 | CASSALNLGTEAFF | TGTGCCAGCAGCGCACTGAACCTCGGGACTGAAGCTTTCTTT
TRBD2 | TRBJ2-7 | few | TRBV4-1 | CASSQDVAGGSYEQYF | TGCGCCAGCAGCCAAGATGTTGCGGGGGGCTCCTACGAGCAGTACTTC
- | TRBJ1-5 | - | TRBV28 | CASSDNQPQHF | TGTGCCAGCAGTGATAATCAGCCCCAGCATTTT
- | TRBJ2-1 | - | TRBV6-4 | CASSDSRGAVYNEQFF | TGTGCCAGCAGTGACTCGAGAGGGGCAGTCTACAATGAGCAGTTCTTC
TRBD1 | TRBJ2-1 | once | TRBV27 | CASRPIGTGTFSSPYNEQFF | TGTGCCAGCAGGCCCATAGGGACAGGGACTTTTTCAAGCCCCTACAATGAGCAGTTCTTC
TRBD1 | TRBJ2-2 | - | TRBV9 | CASSFPRGGPNTGELFF | TGTGCCAGCAGCTTCCCCCGAGGGGGCCCGAACACCGGGGAGCTGTTTTTT
- | TRBJ1-1 | - | TRBV18 | CASSPGGIDTEAFF | TGTGCCAGCTCACCGGGAGGGATCGACACTGAAGCTTTCTTT
TRBD1 | TRBJ2-1 | - | TRBV27 | CASQGAGSYNEQFF | TGTGCCAGCCAGGGGGCCGGCTCCTACAATGAGCAGTTCTTC
TRBD2 | TRBJ2-1 | - | TRBV5-4 | CASSAEQRGLASNEQFF | TGTGCCAGCAGCGCGGAGCAGCGGGGACTAGCGTCAAATGAGCAGTTCTTC
- | TRBJ2-5 | - | TRBV11-3 | CASSLIRGKETQYF | TGTGCCAGCAGCTTAATTAGGGGGAAAGAGACCCAGTACTTC
TRBD2 | TRBJ2-1 | - | TRBV5-1 | CASSVGVREGQFYEQFF | TGCGCCAGCAGCGTCGGGGTGCGGGAGGGCCAGTTTTATGAGCAGTTCTTC
- | TRBJ2-7 | - | TRBV15 | CATSGPWGIGSYEQYF | TGTGCCACCAGCGGTCCTTGGGGGATTGGATCCTACGAGCAGTACTTC
- | TRBJ2-7 | - | TRBV5-1 | CASTVGNEQYF | TGCGCCAGCACGGTAGGGAACGAGCAGTACTTC
TRBD2 | TRBJ2-2 | - | TRBV5-6 | CASTPGPTSVTGELFF | TGTGCCAGCACTCCGGGCCCGACTAGCGTCACCGGGGAGCTGTTTTTT
- | TRBJ2-1 | - | TRBV7-9 | CASRVPLYNEQFF | TGTGCCAGCAGGGTCCCCCTGTACAATGAGCAGTTCTTC
- | TRBJ2-7 | - | TRBV9 | CASSVAGGLNYEQYF | TGTGCCAGCAGCGTAGCTGGGGGCCTAAACTACGAGCAGTACTTC
- | TRBJ2-1 | - | TRBV5-6 | CASSLGLGGDEQFF | TGTGCCAGCAGCTTGGGACTAGGTGGCGATGAGCAGTTCTTC